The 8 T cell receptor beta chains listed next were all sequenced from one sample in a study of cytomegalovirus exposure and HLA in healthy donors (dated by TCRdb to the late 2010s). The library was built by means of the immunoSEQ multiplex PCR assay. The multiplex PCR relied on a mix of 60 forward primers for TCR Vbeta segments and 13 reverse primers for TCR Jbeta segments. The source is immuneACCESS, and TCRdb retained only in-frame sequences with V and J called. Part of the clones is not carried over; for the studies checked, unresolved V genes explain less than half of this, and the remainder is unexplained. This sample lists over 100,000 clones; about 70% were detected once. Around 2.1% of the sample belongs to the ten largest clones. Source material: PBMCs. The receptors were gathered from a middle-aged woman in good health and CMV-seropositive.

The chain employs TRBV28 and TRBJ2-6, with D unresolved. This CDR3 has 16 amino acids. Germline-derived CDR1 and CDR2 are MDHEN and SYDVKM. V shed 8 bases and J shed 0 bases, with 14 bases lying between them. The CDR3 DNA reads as TGTGCCAGCTTCCCTCGAGGCCTCTCTGGGGCCAACGTCCTGACTTTC. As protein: CASFPRGLSGANVLTF.

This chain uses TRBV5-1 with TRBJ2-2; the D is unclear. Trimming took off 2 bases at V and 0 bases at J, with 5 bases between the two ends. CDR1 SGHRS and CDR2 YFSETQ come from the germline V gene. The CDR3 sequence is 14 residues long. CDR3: CASSLGANTGELFF. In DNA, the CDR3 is TGCGCCAGCAGCTTAGGAGCGAACACCGGGGAGCTGTTTTTT.

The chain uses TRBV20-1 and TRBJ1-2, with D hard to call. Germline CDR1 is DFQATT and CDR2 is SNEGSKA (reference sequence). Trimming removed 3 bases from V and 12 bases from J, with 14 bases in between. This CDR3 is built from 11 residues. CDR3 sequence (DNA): TGCAGTGCTAGTTTTGGCAACCTGGACACCTTC. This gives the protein CSASFGNLDTF.

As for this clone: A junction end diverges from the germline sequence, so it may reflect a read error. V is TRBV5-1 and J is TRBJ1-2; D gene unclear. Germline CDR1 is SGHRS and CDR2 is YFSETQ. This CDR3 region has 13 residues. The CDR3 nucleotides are TGCGCCAGCAGCTTGGACAGCAGCTATGACTACACCTTC. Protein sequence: CASSLDSSYDYTF.

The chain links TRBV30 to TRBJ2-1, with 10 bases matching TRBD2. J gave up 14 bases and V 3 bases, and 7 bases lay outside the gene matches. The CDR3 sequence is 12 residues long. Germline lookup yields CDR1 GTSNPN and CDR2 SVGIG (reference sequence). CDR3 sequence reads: CAWSPGAGGEFF. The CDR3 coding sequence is TGTGCCTGGAGCCCCGGAGCGGGGGGGGAGTTCTTC. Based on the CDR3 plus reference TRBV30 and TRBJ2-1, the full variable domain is SQTIHQWPATLVQPVGSPLSLECTVEGTSNPNLYWYRQAAGRGLQLLFYSVGIGQISSEVPQNLSASRPQDRQFILSSKKLLLSDSGFYLCAWSPGAGGEFFGPGTRLTVL.

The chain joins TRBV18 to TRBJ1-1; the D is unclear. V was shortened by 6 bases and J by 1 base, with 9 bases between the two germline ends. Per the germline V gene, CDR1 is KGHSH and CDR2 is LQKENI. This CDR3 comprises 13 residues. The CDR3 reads CASSSGQNTEAFF. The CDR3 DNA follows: TGTGCCAGCTCCTCTGGGCAGAACACTGAAGCTTTCTTT.

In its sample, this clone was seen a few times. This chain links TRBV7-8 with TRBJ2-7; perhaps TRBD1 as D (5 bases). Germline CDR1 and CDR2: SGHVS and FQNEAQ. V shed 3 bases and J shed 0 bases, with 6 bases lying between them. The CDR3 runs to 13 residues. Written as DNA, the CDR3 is TGTGCCAGCAGCTTCAGGGTCTCCTACGAGCAGTACTTC. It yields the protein CASSFRVSYEQYF.

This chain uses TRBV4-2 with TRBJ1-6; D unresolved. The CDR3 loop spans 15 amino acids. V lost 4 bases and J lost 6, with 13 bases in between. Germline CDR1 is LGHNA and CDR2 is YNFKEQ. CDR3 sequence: CASSPSRGGNSPLHF. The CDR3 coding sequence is TGTGCCAGCAGCCCTTCCCGCGGCGGTAATTCACCCCTCCACTTT.